Presented here are 18 T cell receptor beta chains from one specimen sequenced in a study of cytomegalovirus exposure and HLA in healthy donors. The PCR made use of 60 Vbeta and 13 Jbeta primers. Some clones are missing from TCRdb's copy, which holds only in-frame ones; the method was immunoSEQ multiplex PCR. The sample shows more than 85,000 clones, around 60% of them seen only once. Sequenced input: PBMCs. The receptor source for this set is a human donor in good health.

The rearrangement uses TRBV9 and TRBJ1-2, with D unresolved. The CDR3 has 15 amino acids. From germline, CDR1 is SGDLS and CDR2 YYNGEE. The V end was cut by 0 bases, the J end by 0 bases, with 9 bases between. The CDR3 nucleotides are TGTGCCAGCAGCGTAGACAGCTCCTCTAACTATGGCTACACCTTC. Residues: CASSVDSSSNYGYTF.

The chain uses TRBV7-2 and TRBJ2-5; 9 positions match TRBD2. Per germline, CDR1 SGHTA and CDR2 FQGNSA. V was pared by 2 bases and J by 2 bases, with 3 bases of the junction left unmatched. This CDR3 region has 15 residues. CDR3 nucleotides: TGTGCCAGCAGCTTACAGACTAGCGGACAAGAGACCCAGTACTTC. Encoded protein: CASSLQTSGQETQYF.

This chain joins TRBV7-9 and TRBJ2-1; TRBD2 aligns across 13 bases. The germline V gene has CDR1 SEHNR and CDR2 FQNEAQ (reference sequence). This CDR3 has 17 amino acids. Trimming took 7 bases from V and 7 from J; bases not matched to a gene: 13. The CDR3 DNA follows: TGTGCCAGCAACGGGGTGATACTAGCGGGAGGGCTTAATGAGCAGTTCTTC. Its translation: CASNGVILAGGLNEQFF.

This chain connects TRBV10-3 to TRBJ2-5, with D possibly TRBD2 on 5 matching bases. Germline CDR1 ENHRY, CDR2 SYGVKD. The germline V and J ends were trimmed by 5 bases and 5 bases, with 18 bases remaining between them. This CDR3 is built from 15 residues. In DNA, the CDR3 is TGTGCCATCAGTCCTGCCGGAGGTATTGCGGAGACCCAGTACTTC. Its protein is CAISPAGGIAETQYF.

The chain recombines TRBV25-1 with TRBJ1-4; tentative D call: TRBD1 (5 bases). V lost 3 bases to trimming and J lost 6 bases, with 11 bases between them. Germline V gene sequence: CDR1 MGHDK, CDR2 SYGVNS. CDR3 length: 14 residues. CDR3 DNA: TGTGCCAGCAGTGACGGCAGGGTCGATGAAAAACTGTTTTTT. It is translated as CASSDGRVDEKLFF.

As to this clone: The same CDR3 is also encoded by other DNA sequences in this sample. The chain employs TRBV15 and TRBJ1-5; possible D gene TRBD1, 5 bases. The CDR3 is 18 residues long. V dropped 5 bases and J dropped 5 bases, with 25 bases sitting between them. Germline V CDR1 and CDR2: LNHNV, YYDKDF (reference sequence). The CDR3 nucleotides are TGTGCCACCAGCCCCCGTCTCATGCGGGCGTCGGGGGATCAGCCCCAGCATTTT. Its protein is CATSPRLMRASGDQPQHF.

This chain links TRBV12-2 with TRBJ2-7; the D call in the table, TRBD1, was not verified against the DNA. TRBV12-2 is listed as a pseudogene. The CDR3 runs to 17 residues. This CDR3 reads CASRLFIRGQGEGEQYF. The CDR3, as DNA: TGTGCAAGTCGCTTATTCATCCGGGGACAGGGGGAAGGCGAGCAGTACTTC.

This clone occurred once. This chain connects TRBV6-5 to TRBJ1-2, with D unclear. The CDR3 has 13 residues. V shed 5 bases and J shed 4 bases, with 11 bases lying between them. Germline CDR1 and CDR2: MNHEY and SVGAGI. The DNA for the CDR3 is TGTGCCAGCAGTCGCCTGGGAGTCTATGGCTACACCTTC. Its protein product is CASSRLGVYGYTF.

This sequence joins TRBV7-9 and TRBJ2-1; D perhaps matches TRBD2 (7 bases). Between the trimmed V and J ends, which lost 9 bases and 4 bases, there was a span of 19 bases. This CDR3 has 15 residues. Germline V CDR1 and CDR2: SEHNR, FQNEAQ (reference sequence). CDR3 DNA: TGTGCCAGTCGTAAGGGGGAGGGTATTTACAATGAGCAGTTCTTC. It codes for CASRKGEGIYNEQFF.

This clone has just a few counts. The chain is built from TRBV4-1 and TRBJ1-1; D remains unclear. Trimming removed 1 base from V and 0 bases from J, with 6 bases in between. Per germline, CDR1 MGHRA and CDR2 YSYEKL. The CDR3 length is 14 residues. As DNA, the CDR3 is TGCGCCAGCAGCCAAGTGTCCATGAACACTGAAGCTTTCTTT. Translation: CASSQVSMNTEAFF.

The CDR3 region has the DNA TGCGCCAGCAGTCTCCTCGCGGGGCGGGGAGAGACCCAGTACTTC. This translates into CASSLLAGRGETQYF. The chain recombines TRBV10-2 with TRBJ2-5; maybe TRBD2 (6 bases). Germline lookup yields CDR1 WSHSY and CDR2 SAAADI. This CDR3 comprises 15 residues. V lost 5 bases and J lost 4, with 17 bases in between.

This clone was counted between two and nine times. The chain recombines TRBV5-1 with TRBJ2-3; 10 bases agree with TRBD1. The CDR3 has 16 amino acids. The trim removed 3 bases at V and 1 base at J, leaving 5 bases unmatched. Germline CDR1 reads SGHRS; CDR2 reads YFSETQ. Written as DNA, the CDR3 is TGCGCCAGCAGCTCTACCGGGACAGGGGGCACAGATACGCAGTATTTT. It is translated as CASSSTGTGGTDTQYF.

The chain carries TRBV30 and TRBJ2-1, with unresolved D. Per germline, CDR1 GTSNPN and CDR2 SVGIG (reference sequence). V lost 0 bases and J 5 bases, leaving 8 bases between the germline ends. The CDR3 length is 13 residues. CDR3 bases: TGTGCCTGGAGTGTAGCCTTAGACAATGAGCAGTTCTTC. Amino acid sequence: CAWSVALDNEQFF. Using reference TRBV30 and TRBJ2-1 for the parts outside the CDR3, the full variable domain is SQTIHQWPATLVQPVGSPLSLECTVEGTSNPNLYWYRQAAGRGLQLLFYSVGIGQISSEVPQNLSASRPQDRQFILSSKKLLLSDSGFYLCAWSVALDNEQFFGPGTRLTVL.

This clone has more than one count but fewer than ten. The V and J genes are TRBV5-6 and TRBJ2-7, with TRBD1 matching over 11 bases. CDR3 length: 15 amino acids. From germline, CDR1 is SGHDT and CDR2 YYEEEE. The ends lost 4 bases at V and 1 base at J; junction bases unmatched: 4. CDR3 residues: CASSIGQGASYEQYF. As DNA, the CDR3 is TGTGCCAGCAGCATTGGACAGGGGGCATCCTACGAGCAGTACTTC. Using reference TRBV5-6 and TRBJ2-7 for the parts outside the CDR3, the full variable domain is DAGVTQSPTHLIKTRGQQVTLRCSPKSGHDTVSWYQQALGQGPQFIFQYYEEEERQRGNFPDRFSGHQFPNYSSELNVNALLLGDSALYLCASSIGQGASYEQYFGPGTRLTVT.

This clone was picked up a small number of times. The chain carries TRBV5-1 and TRBJ2-1; TRBD2 aligns across 7 bases. In germline, CDR1 is SGHRS, CDR2 YFSETQ. This CDR3 has 15 amino acids. Trimming took 0 bases from V and 6 from J; bases not matched to a gene: 6. The CDR3 spells CASSLDLAASNEQFF. Written as DNA, the CDR3 is TGCGCCAGCAGCTTGGATCTAGCGGCCTCCAATGAGCAGTTCTTC.

This clone has only a few counts. The chain links TRBV4-1 to TRBJ1-4; 10 nucleotides agree with TRBD1. V shed 3 bases and J 15 bases; nucleotides not matched to a gene: 10. Per germline, CDR1 MGHRA and CDR2 YSYEKL. The CDR3 sequence is 14 residues long. The CDR3 loop reads CASSHPISGTGVFF. The DNA for the CDR3 is TGCGCCAGCAGCCATCCTATCTCCGGGACAGGGGTGTTTTTT.

The chain carries TRBV10-1 and TRBJ2-7; 7 bases align to TRBD1. Germline assignment: CDR1 WNHNN and CDR2 SYGVQD (reference sequence). The CDR3 is 14 amino acids. Germline trimming cut 3 bases from V and 1 base from J; bases unmatched to any gene: 3. As DNA, the CDR3 is TGCGCCAGCAGTGACAGACAGGGTTCCTACGAGCAGTACTTC. Its translation: CASSDRQGSYEQYF.

This chain uses TRBV19 with TRBJ2-1; 8 bases fit TRBD2. This CDR3 contains 15 residues. Germline CDR1 and CDR2: LNHDA and SQIVND (reference sequence). The trim removed 3 bases at V and 7 bases at J, leaving 8 bases unmatched. CDR3 amino acids: CASSMTAGGRNEQFF. For the CDR3, the DNA is TGTGCCAGTAGTATGACGGCGGGAGGTCGGAATGAGCAGTTCTTC.